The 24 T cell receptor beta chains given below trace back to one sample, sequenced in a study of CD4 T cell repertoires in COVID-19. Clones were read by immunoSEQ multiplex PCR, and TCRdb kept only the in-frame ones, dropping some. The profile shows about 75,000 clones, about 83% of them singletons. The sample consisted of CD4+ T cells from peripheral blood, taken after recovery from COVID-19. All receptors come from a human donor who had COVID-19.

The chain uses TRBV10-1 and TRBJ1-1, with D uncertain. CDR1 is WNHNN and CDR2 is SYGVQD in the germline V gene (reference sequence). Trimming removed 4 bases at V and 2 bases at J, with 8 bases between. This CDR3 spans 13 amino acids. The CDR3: CASSVQINTEAFF. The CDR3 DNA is TGCGCCAGCAGTGTACAGATTAACACTGAAGCTTTCTTT.

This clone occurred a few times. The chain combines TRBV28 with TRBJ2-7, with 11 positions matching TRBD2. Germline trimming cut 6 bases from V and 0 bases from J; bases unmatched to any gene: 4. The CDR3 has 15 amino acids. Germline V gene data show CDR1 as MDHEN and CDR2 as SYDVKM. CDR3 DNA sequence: TGTGCCAGCAGGCGCGGACTAGCGGGCTCCTACGAGCAGTACTTC. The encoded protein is CASRRGLAGSYEQYF.

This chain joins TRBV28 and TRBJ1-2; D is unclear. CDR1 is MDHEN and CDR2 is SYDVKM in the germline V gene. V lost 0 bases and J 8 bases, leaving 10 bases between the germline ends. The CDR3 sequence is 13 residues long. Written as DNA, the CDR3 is TGTGCCAGCAGTTTATGGGGAATAGGAGGCTACACCTTC. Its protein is CASSLWGIGGYTF.

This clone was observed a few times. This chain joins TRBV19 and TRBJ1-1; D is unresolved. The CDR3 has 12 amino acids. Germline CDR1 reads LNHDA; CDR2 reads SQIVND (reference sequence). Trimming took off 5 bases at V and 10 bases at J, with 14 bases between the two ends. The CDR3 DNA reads TGTGCCAGTAGTCCCCGGGGAGGGAGAGCTTTCTTT. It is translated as CASSPRGGRAFF.

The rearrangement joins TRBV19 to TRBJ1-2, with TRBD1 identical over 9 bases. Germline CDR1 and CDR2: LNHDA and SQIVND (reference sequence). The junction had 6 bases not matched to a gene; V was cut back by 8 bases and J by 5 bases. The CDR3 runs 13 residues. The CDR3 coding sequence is TGTGCCAGTGCCCGGACAGGGGATTATGGCTACACCTTC. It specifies CASARTGDYGYTF. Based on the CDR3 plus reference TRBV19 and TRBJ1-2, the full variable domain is DGGITQSPKYLFRKEGQNVTLSCEQNLNHDAMYWYRQDPGQGLRLIYYSQIVNDFQKGDIAEGYSVSREKKESFPLTVTSAQKNPTAFYLCASARTGDYGYTFGSGTRLTVV.

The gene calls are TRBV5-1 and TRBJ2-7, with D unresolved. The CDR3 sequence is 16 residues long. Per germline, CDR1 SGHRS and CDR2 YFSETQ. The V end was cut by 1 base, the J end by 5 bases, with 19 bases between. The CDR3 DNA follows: TGCGCCAGCAGCTTGAGGAGCGCGGTGGAGCTCCACGAGCAGTACTTC. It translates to CASSLRSAVELHEQYF.

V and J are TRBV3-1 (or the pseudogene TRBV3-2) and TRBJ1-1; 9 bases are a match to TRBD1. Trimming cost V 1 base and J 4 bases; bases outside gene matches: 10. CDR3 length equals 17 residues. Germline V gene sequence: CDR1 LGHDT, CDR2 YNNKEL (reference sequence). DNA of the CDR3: TGTGCCAGCAGCCAAGGTTCCCGTGGACAGGGGAGCACTGAAGCTTTCTTT. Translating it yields CASSQGSRGQGSTEAFF.

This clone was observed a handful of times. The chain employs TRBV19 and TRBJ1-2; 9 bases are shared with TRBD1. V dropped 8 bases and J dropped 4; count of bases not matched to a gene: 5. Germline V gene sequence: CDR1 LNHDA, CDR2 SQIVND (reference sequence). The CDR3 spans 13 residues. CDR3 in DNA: TGTGCCAGTTCGGACAGGGGATTCTATGGCTACACCTTC. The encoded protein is CASSDRGFYGYTF.

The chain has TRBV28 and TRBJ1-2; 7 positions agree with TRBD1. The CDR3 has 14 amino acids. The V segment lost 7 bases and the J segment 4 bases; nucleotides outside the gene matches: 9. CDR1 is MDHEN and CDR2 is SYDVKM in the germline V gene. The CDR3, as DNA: TGTGCCAGCAAAGAGGGGGCCGGGATCTATGGCTACACCTTC. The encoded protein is CASKEGAGIYGYTF.

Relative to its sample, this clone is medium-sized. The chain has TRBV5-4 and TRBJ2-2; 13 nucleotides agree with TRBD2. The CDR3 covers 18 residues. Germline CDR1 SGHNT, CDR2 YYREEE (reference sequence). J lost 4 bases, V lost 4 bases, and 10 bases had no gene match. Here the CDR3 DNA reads TGTGCCAGCAGCCTGAACGGACTAGCGGGGGTAGGCACCGGGGAGCTGTTTTTT. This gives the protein CASSLNGLAGVGTGELFF.

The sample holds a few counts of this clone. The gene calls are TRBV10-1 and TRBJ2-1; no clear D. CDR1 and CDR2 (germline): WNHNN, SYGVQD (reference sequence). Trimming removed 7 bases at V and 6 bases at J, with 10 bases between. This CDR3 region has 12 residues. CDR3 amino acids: CASNGVGNEQFF. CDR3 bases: TGCGCCAGCAACGGCGTAGGCAATGAGCAGTTCTTC.

The CDR3 loop reads CATGGLRGEGYTF. CDR3 coding DNA: TGTGCCACCGGGGGGCTGAGGGGCGAGGGCTACACCTTC. The chain links TRBV24-1 to TRBJ1-2, with D possibly TRBD1 on 6 matching bases. Germline V gives CDR1 KGHDR, CDR2 SFDVKD. Deletions cut 9 bases from V and 8 bases from J, with 18 bases between. CDR3 size: 13 residues.

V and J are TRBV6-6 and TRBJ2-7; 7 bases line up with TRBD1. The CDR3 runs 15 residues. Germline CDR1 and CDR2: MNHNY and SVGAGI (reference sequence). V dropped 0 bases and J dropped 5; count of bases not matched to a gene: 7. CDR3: CASSYSTQGSNEQYF. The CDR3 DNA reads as TGTGCCAGCAGTTACTCAACACAGGGGTCGAACGAGCAGTACTTC.

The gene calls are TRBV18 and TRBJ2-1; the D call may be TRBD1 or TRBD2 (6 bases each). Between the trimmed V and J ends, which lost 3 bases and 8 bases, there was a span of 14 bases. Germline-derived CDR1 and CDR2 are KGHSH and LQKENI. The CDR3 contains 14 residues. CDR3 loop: CASSPKEGVYEQFF. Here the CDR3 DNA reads TGTGCCAGCTCACCTAAGGAGGGGGTATATGAGCAGTTCTTC.

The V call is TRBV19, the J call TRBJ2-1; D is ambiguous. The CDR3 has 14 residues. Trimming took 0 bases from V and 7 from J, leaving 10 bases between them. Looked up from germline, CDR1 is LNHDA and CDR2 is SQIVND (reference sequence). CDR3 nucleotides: TGTGCCAGTAGTATAGATGTCTCGGCGAATGAGCAGTTCTTC. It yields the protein CASSIDVSANEQFF.

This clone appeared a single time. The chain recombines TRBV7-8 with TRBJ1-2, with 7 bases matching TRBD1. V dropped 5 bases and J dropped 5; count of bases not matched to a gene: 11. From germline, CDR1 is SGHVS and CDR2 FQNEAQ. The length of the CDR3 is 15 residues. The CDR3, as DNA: TGTGCCAGCAGCCCGGGGGGACAGACGCTGTATGGCTACACCTTC. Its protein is CASSPGGQTLYGYTF.

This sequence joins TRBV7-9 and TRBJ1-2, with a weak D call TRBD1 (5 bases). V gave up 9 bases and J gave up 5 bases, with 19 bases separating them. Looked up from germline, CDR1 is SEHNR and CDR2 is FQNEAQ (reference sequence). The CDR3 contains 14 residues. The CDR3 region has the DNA TGTGCCAGTGCGTCTGGCGGGGCCGGGTATGGCTACACCTTC. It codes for CASASGGAGYGYTF.

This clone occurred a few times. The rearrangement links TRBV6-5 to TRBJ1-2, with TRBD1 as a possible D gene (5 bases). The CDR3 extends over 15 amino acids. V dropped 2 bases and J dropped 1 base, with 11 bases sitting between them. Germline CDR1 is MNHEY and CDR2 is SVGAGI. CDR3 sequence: CASSYQIQVNYGYTF. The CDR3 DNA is TGTGCCAGCAGTTACCAGATACAGGTTAACTATGGCTACACCTTC.

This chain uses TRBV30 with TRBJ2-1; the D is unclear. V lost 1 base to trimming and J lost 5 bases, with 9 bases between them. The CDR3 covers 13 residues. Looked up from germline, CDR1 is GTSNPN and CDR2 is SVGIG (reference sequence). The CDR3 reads CAWSAPRNNEQFF. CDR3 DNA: TGTGCCTGGAGTGCCCCCCGAAACAATGAGCAGTTCTTC.

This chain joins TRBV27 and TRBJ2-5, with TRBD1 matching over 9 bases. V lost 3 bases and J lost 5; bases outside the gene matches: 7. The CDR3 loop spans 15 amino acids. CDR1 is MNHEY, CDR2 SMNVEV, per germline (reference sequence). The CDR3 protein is CASSFRVGTGETQYF. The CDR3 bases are TGTGCCAGCAGTTTCCGTGTGGGGACAGGGGAGACCCAGTACTTC.

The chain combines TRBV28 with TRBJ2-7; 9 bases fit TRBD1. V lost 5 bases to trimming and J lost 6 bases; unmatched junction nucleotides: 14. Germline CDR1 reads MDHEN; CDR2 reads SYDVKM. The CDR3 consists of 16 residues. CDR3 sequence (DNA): TGTGCCAGCAGTGCCCCGGCCGGGACAGGGAGTCGCGAGCAGTACTTC. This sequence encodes CASSAPAGTGSREQYF.

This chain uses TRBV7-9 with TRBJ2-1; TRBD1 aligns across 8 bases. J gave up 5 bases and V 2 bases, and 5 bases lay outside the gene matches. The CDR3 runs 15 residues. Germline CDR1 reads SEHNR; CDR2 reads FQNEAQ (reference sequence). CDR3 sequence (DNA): TGTGCCAGCAGCTTATTTGGACAGGGAAACAATGAGCAGTTCTTC. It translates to CASSLFGQGNNEQFF.

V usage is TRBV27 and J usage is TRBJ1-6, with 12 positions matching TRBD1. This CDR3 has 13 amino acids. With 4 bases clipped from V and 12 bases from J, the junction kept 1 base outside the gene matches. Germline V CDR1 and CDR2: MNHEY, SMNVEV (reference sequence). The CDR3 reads CASSWDRGRPLHF. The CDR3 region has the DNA TGTGCCAGCAGTTGGGACAGGGGGCGACCCCTCCACTTT.

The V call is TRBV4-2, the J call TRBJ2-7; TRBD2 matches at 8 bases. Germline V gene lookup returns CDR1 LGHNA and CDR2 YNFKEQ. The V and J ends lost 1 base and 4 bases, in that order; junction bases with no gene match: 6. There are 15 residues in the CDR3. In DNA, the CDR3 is TGTGCCAGCAGCCAAGCCCCCGGGGGGGAATACGAGCAGTACTTC. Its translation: CASSQAPGGEYEQYF.